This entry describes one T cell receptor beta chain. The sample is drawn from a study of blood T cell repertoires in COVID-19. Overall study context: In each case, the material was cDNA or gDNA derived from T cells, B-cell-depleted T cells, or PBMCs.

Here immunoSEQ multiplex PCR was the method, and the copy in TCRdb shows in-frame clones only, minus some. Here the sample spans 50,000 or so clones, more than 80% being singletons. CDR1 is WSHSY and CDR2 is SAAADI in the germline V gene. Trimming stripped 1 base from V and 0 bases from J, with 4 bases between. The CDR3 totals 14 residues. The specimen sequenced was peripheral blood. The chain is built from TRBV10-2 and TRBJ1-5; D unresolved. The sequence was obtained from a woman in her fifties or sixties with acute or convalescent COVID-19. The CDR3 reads CASSEYYSNQPQHF. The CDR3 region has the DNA TGCGCCAGCAGTGAGTATTATAGCAATCAGCCCCAGCATTTT.